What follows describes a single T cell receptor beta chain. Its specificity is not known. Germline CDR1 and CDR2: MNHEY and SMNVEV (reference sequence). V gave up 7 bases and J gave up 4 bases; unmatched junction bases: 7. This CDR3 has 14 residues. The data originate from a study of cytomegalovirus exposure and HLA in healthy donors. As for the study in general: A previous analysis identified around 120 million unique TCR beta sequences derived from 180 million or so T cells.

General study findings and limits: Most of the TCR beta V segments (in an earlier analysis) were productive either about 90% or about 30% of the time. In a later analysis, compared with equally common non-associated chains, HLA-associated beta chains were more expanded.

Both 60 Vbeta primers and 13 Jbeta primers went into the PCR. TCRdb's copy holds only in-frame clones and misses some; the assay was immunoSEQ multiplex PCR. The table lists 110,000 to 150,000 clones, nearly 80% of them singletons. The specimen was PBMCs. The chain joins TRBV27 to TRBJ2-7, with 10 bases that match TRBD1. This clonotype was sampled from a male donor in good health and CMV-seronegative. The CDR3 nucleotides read TGTGCCAGCACCCACCGGGACAGGGGTTACGAGCAGTACTTC. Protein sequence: CASTHRDRGYEQYF.